This T cell receptor (beta chain) was obtained from a study of T cell repertoires in cytomegalovirus infection. Overall study: Researchers turned to recently identified HLA-C-restricted CMV epitopes as well as well-studied HLA-B-restricted ones. Whole-study results and caveats: Cumulative frequency of public TCR beta families picked out carriers of CMV plus the relevant HLA.

The V and J ends lost 4 bases and 6 bases respectively, with 12 bases between them. The CDR3 is 14 amino acids. The V gene's germline CDR1 is KGHDR and CDR2 SFDVKD. Note on this clonotype: Its antigen remains unidentified.

Using its own MiXCR run on the reads, TCRdb lists one record per CDR3 protein. The data show about 830,000 distinct CDR3 sequences, over 25% seen once. This TCR derives from a human donor in good health (CMV status not recorded). Some clones in this sample may be carry-over from other donors' samples. The sequences come from cultured CD8+ T cells from PBMCs, collected from culture after CMV antigen stimulation. V usage is TRBV24-1 and J usage is TRBJ1-5; tentatively, D is TRBD1 (6 bases). CDR3 in amino acids: CATSDTGSAQPQHF. The DNA for the CDR3 is TGTGCCACCAGTGACACAGGGTCTGCTCAGCCCCAGCATTTT.